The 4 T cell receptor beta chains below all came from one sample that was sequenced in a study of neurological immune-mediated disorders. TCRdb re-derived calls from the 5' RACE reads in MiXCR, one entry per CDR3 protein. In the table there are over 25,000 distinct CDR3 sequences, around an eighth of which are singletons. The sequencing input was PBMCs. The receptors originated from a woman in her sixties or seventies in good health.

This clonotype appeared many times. The CDR3, as DNA: TGTGCCAGCAGCCGGTTCACAGGGGCAGAGACCCAGTACTTC. Protein: CASSRFTGAETQYF. The chain carries TRBV5-5 and TRBJ2-5; 7 nucleotides line up with TRBD1. J was trimmed by 4 bases and V by 4 bases; bases with no gene match: 7. CDR1 and CDR2 (germline): SGHKS, YYEKEE (reference sequence). The CDR3 has 14 residues.

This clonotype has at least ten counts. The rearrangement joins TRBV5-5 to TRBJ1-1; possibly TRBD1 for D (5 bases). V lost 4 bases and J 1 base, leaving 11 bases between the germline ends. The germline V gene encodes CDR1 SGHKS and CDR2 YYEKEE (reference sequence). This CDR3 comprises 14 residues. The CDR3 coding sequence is TGTGCCAGCAGCGGGGACGCACGGAACACTGAAGCTTTCTTT. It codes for CASSGDARNTEAFF.

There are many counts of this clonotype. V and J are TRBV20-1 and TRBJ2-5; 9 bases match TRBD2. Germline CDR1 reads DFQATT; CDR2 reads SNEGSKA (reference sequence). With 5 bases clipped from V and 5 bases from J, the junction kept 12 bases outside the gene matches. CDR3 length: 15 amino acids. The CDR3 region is CSAGSSGDFMETQYF. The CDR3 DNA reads TGCAGTGCTGGGTCTAGCGGGGATTTTATGGAGACCCAGTACTTC.

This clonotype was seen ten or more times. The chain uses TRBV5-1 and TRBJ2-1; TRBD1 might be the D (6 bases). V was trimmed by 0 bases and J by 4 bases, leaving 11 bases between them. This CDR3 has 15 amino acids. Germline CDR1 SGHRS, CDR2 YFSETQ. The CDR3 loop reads CASSLGPTGYNEQFF. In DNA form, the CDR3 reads TGCGCCAGCAGCTTGGGCCCGACAGGTTACAATGAGCAGTTCTTC.